The clone carrying this T cell receptor (beta chain) came up once. Its antigen is not known. The sample comes from a study of T cell responses to AZD1222 COVID-19 vaccine. Study-level results: No repertoire was sampled before or during the peak T cell response, only after it. Just a handful of AZD1222 recipients tested seropositive at baseline.

The V gene lost 1 base and the J gene lost 8 bases, with 15 bases spanning the gap. CDR1 and CDR2 (germline): KGHSH, LQKENI. The CDR3 length is 15 residues. This table comes from immunoSEQ multiplex PCR, and its TCRdb copy is limited to in-frame clones, with some not included. This table holds more than 100,000 clones, 80% to 95% found once. This rearrangement joins TRBV18 to TRBJ1-3; weak D call: TRBD1 (5 bases). The sequence derives from an adult who received the AZD1222 COVID-19 vaccine. The source material was peripheral blood, sampled 28 days after the second AZD1222 dose. In nucleotides, the CDR3 is TGTGCCAGCTCACCACTCAGGGACCTCAGGGACACCATATATTTT. Translating gives CASSPLRDLRDTIYF.